What follows are 22 T cell receptor beta chains derived from one specimen sequenced in a study of metastatic and nonmetastatic thyroid tumors. No treatment had been given to any patient before thyroid surgery. With MiXCR, TCRdb called clones anew from the PCR reads. The data hold roughly 18,000 clones, with 29% observed a single time. The sequencing input was tumor tissue. The receptors come from a female donor with papillary thyroid cancer or a benign thyroid nodule (not recorded which). Some clones in this sample may be carry-over from other donors' samples.

The V and J genes are TRBV11-2 and TRBJ2-7; TRBD1 agrees at 12 bases. The J segment lost 7 bases and the V segment lost 6 bases, leaving 4 bases of the junction unmatched. The CDR3 has 13 residues. CDR1 and CDR2 (germline): SGHAT, FQNNGV. CDR3 protein: CASRGQGAQEQYF. DNA for the CDR3: TGTGCCAGCAGGGGACAGGGGGCTCAGGAGCAGTACTTC.

Written as DNA, the CDR3 is TGCAGTGCTAAAGTGGACAGTCTCTATGGCTACACCTTC. Translating gives CSAKVDSLYGYTF. V is TRBV20-1 and J is TRBJ1-2; a possible D gene is TRBD1 (6 bases). The CDR3 has 13 amino acids. Trimming cost V 4 bases and J 4 bases, with 13 bases left between them. Germline loops: CDR1 DFQATT, CDR2 SNEGSKA (reference sequence).

This clone was detected ten times or more. Other DNA sequences in the same sample also yield this CDR3. The chain joins TRBV9 to TRBJ1-2, with a tentative D call TRBD1 (6 bases). The V end lost 0 bases, the J end lost 4 bases, and 13 bases lay between the germline ends. From germline, CDR1 is SGDLS and CDR2 YYNGEE. There are 15 residues in the CDR3. The chain's CDR3 is CASSVDRRGAYGYTF. In DNA, the CDR3 is TGTGCCAGCAGCGTAGACCGCCGGGGGGCCTATGGCTACACCTTC.

This clone showed up just once. J is TRBJ1-6 and V is TRBV20-1; D call uncertain. Per germline, CDR1 DFQATT and CDR2 SNEGSKA (reference sequence). This CDR3 comprises 16 residues. V lost 0 bases and J 6 bases, leaving 15 bases between the germline ends. The CDR3 is CSAREGFVAANSPLHF. The CDR3 region has the DNA TGCAGTGCTAGAGAAGGGTTCGTGGCAGCTAATTCACCCCTCCACTTT.

This clone is medium-sized within its sample. The rearrangement uses TRBV6-1 and TRBJ1-2; 9 bases are a match to TRBD1. Germline V gene sequence: CDR1 MNHNS, CDR2 SASEGT. Trimming removed 5 bases from V and 3 bases from J; junction bases left unmatched: 10. CDR3 size: 16 residues. The CDR3 spells CASSPARTGDYYGYTF. CDR3 in DNA: TGTGCCAGCAGTCCCGCCCGGACAGGGGATTACTATGGCTACACCTTC.

There are many counts of this clone. This chain connects TRBV11-1 to TRBJ2-2; D is possibly TRBD1 (6 bases). This CDR3 contains 16 residues. V gave up 3 bases and J gave up 4 bases, with 15 bases separating them. Germline values: CDR1 SGHAT, CDR2 FQDESV (reference sequence). In DNA form, the CDR3 reads TGTGCCAGCAGCTTGTCAGGGGCCAAGGGCACCGGGGAGCTGTTTTTT. Its translation: CASSLSGAKGTGELFF.

This clone was observed a handful of times. The chain carries TRBV28 and TRBJ1-2; D possibly corresponds to TRBD1 (6 bases). CDR3 length: 14 amino acids. V was pared by 6 bases and J by 2 bases, with 13 bases between. Germline V gene data show CDR1 as MDHEN and CDR2 as SYDVKM. The CDR3 here is CASRRTGLNYGYTF. Written as DNA, the CDR3 is TGTGCCAGCAGAAGAACAGGGTTAAACTATGGCTACACCTTC.

In this sample, this clone turned up a few times. V and J are TRBV6-1 and TRBJ2-1, with 8 bases matching TRBD1. With V trimmed by 6 bases and J by 10 bases, 11 bases remained unmatched. Germline V gives CDR1 MNHNS, CDR2 SASEGT. The CDR3 is 14 amino acids. CDR3 sequence reads: CASSMDPGGREQFF. Written as DNA, the CDR3 is TGTGCCAGCAGCATGGATCCAGGGGGCAGGGAGCAGTTCTTC.

As to this clone: One junction end disagrees with the germline gene, perhaps due to a read error. The gene calls are TRBV9 and TRBJ2-7; no firm D call. Germline CDR1 reads SGDLS; CDR2 reads YYNGEE. The length of the CDR3 is 14 residues. The CDR3, as DNA: TGTGCCAGCAGCGTAGGATGGACGAGCTACGAGCAGTATTTC. Its protein is CASSVGWTSYEQYF.

The gene calls are TRBV12-3 or TRBV12-4 and TRBJ2-7, with 7 nucleotides matching TRBD1. The CDR3 sequence is 16 residues long. The V gene end was trimmed by 5 bases and the J gene end by 2 bases; junction bases not matched to a gene: 12. The CDR3 loop is CASSPRTGMAAYEQYF. The CDR3 nucleotides are TGTGCCAGCAGTCCCCGGACAGGAATGGCCGCCTACGAGCAGTACTTC.

The chain recombines TRBV10-3 with TRBJ1-1, with 7 bases identical to TRBD1. V lost 0 bases, J lost 5 bases, and 3 bases stayed unmatched. CDR3 length: 14 amino acids. Germline loops: CDR1 ENHRY, CDR2 SYGVKD. The CDR3 is CAISESTGTTEAFF. The CDR3 nucleotides read TGTGCCATCAGTGAGTCGACAGGGACGACTGAAGCTTTCTTT.

With regard to this clone: This may stem from a read error, because a much larger clone lies one nucleotide away. The rearrangement joins TRBV20-1 to TRBJ2-3; tentative D call: TRBD2 (6 bases). The CDR3 runs to 18 residues. Trimming removed 8 bases at V and 2 bases at J, with 29 bases between. Germline CDR1 reads DFQATT; CDR2 reads SNEGSKA (reference sequence). The DNA for the CDR3 is TGCAGTTCTTCGACTCTAAACGAACCGGGACTGCACACAGATACGCAGTATTTT. It specifies CSSSTLNEPGLHTDTQYF.

This clone was recorded once. The chain carries TRBV5-1 and TRBJ2-2; maybe TRBD2 (6 bases). The V end lost 6 bases, the J end lost 3 bases, and 15 bases lay between the germline ends. Germline CDR1 and CDR2: SGHRS and YFSETQ. The CDR3 runs to 15 residues. As DNA, the CDR3 is TGCGCCAGCATGGGCGGGAATTCTTACACCGGGGAGCTGTTTTTT. The encoded protein is CASMGGNSYTGELFF.

This clone was counted a few times. The chain uses TRBV15 and TRBJ2-1; either TRBD1 or TRBD2 may supply D (5 bases each). The CDR3 contains 17 residues. The V end was cut by 1 base, the J end by 5 bases, with 18 bases between. Germline CDR1 and CDR2: LNHNV and YYDKDF (reference sequence). CDR3 in DNA: TGTGCCACCAGCAGAGGGGACGGACCTACCCGGGACAATGAGCAGTTCTTC. It codes for CATSRGDGPTRDNEQFF.

The chain couples TRBV13 to TRBJ2-7, with TRBD2 as a possible D gene (6 bases). CDR3 size: 14 residues. Trimming took off 0 bases at V and 5 bases at J, with 11 bases between the two ends. Per germline, CDR1 PRHDT and CDR2 FYEKMQ (reference sequence). The CDR3 here is CASSLGGRVDEQYF. The CDR3, as DNA: TGTGCCAGCAGCTTAGGCGGGAGAGTTGACGAGCAGTACTTC.

This clone was picked up a small number of times. The chain uses TRBV28 and TRBJ1-5; TRBD1 matches at 9 bases. Germline CDR1 MDHEN, CDR2 SYDVKM. The junction had 13 bases not matched to a gene; V was cut back by 5 bases and J by 8 bases. The CDR3 length is 16 residues. The CDR3 loop reads CASSKSNRGQFEPQHF. CDR3 sequence (DNA): TGTGCCAGCAGTAAAAGTAACAGGGGGCAATTCGAGCCCCAGCATTTT. Combining the CDR3 with reference TRBV28 and TRBJ1-5 gives the whole variable domain DVKVTQSSRYLVKRTGEKVFLECVQDMDHENMFWYRQDPGLGLRLIYFSYDVKMKEKGDIPEGYSVSREKKERFSLILESASTNQTSMYLCASSKSNRGQFEPQHFGDGTRLSIL.

In its sample, this clone was seen a few times. CDR3 bases: TGCAGCGTTATCACCCCCAGTTTGGGATCTAACTATGGCTACACCTTC. This codes for CSVITPSLGSNYGYTF. The gene calls are TRBV29-1 and TRBJ1-2; D is undetermined. V gave up 5 bases and J gave up 0 bases, with 19 bases separating them. The CDR3 contains 16 residues. Germline CDR1 and CDR2: SQVTM and ANQGSEA.

This clone rates as medium-sized. The chain joins TRBV6-1 to TRBJ1-1; maybe TRBD1 (5 bases). This CDR3 region has 14 residues. Germline V gene sequence: CDR1 MNHNS, CDR2 SASEGT. The ends were cut back, 6 bases at V and 0 bases at J, with 11 bases in the middle. The CDR3 here is CASSPGTLNTEAFF. Here the CDR3 DNA reads TGTGCCAGCAGCCCCGGGACTTTGAACACTGAAGCTTTCTTT.

The J gene is TRBJ2-7, the V gene TRBV7-9, with TRBD2 matching 11 bases. The CDR3 length is 15 residues. Germline CDR1 reads SEHNR; CDR2 reads FQNEAQ (reference sequence). V dropped 5 bases and J dropped 4; count of bases not matched to a gene: 7. CDR3 bases: TGTGCCAGCAGCCCTAAGACTAGCGGGATTTACGAGCAGTACTTC. Translated: CASSPKTSGIYEQYF.

Within the sample, this clone is medium-sized. Other DNA sequences in the same sample also yield this CDR3. This chain uses TRBV4-3 with TRBJ2-7, with D possibly matching TRBD2 (5 bases). V lost 0 bases and J lost 4, with 13 bases in between. The germline V gene has CDR1 LGHNA and CDR2 YSLEER. The CDR3 is 15 amino acids. CDR3 sequence reads: CASSQDEGVGYEQYF. In DNA form, the CDR3 reads TGCGCCAGCAGCCAAGATGAGGGAGTCGGTTACGAGCAGTACTTC.

At least ten counts were recorded for this clone. The V and J genes are TRBV4-1 and TRBJ2-3; D unclear. The CDR3 is 14 amino acids. Per germline, CDR1 MGHRA and CDR2 YSYEKL. Trimming shortened V by 6 bases and J by 2 bases, and 12 bases separated the two germline ends. DNA of the CDR3: TGCGCCAGCAGGCCTAAGTGGTACACAGATACGCAGTATTTT. Protein: CASRPKWYTDTQYF.

This chain uses TRBV28 with TRBJ2-3; the match to TRBD2 covers 10 bases. This CDR3 contains 15 residues. The V segment lost 4 bases and the J segment 3 bases; nucleotides outside the gene matches: 4. Germline lookup yields CDR1 MDHEN and CDR2 SYDVKM. This chain's CDR3 is CASSSPSGSTDTQYF. CDR3 DNA sequence: TGTGCCAGCAGTTCCCCTAGCGGGAGTACAGATACGCAGTATTTT.